These 15 T cell receptor beta chains came from one sample sequenced in a study of cytomegalovirus exposure and HLA in healthy donors. In the PCR, 60 Vbeta and 13 Jbeta primers were used. Assay used: immunoSEQ multiplex PCR; TCRdb lists only in-frame clones, some missing. Among about 130,000 clones listed, around 8.5% were seen once. Sequenced sample: PBMCs. The receptors shown here come from a man aged 40-50 years in good health and CMV-seronegative.

This clone was picked up a small number of times. The chain employs TRBV28 and TRBJ1-6; 8 bases align to TRBD1. V dropped 7 bases and J dropped 0; count of bases not matched to a gene: 8. Per germline, CDR1 MDHEN and CDR2 SYDVKM. The CDR3 spans 17 residues. CDR3 bases: TGTGCCAGCAACCCCGACAGGGGCCGCTCCTATAATTCACCCCTCCACTTT. Amino acid sequence: CASNPDRGRSYNSPLHF.

The rearrangement uses TRBV5-6 and TRBJ2-6; 9 bases line up with TRBD1. The germline CDR1 and CDR2 sequences are SGHDT and YYEEEE. The CDR3 runs 17 residues. V was pared by 4 bases and J by 4 bases, with 9 bases of the junction left unmatched. The CDR3 bases are TGTGCCAGCAGCCTAACCGGGACAGGGCTCGGGGCCAACGTCCTGACTTTC. This gives the protein CASSLTGTGLGANVLTF.

This clone was detected only a few times. V usage is TRBV4-1 and J usage is TRBJ1-3; weak D call: TRBD1 (5 bases). Trimming took off 0 bases at V and 0 bases at J, with 9 bases between the two ends. CDR1 MGHRA and CDR2 YSYEKL come from the germline V gene. The CDR3 is made up of 16 amino acids. The CDR3 DNA is TGCGCCAGCAGCCAAGAGGGGGGGTTCTCTGGAAACACCATATATTTT. Translated, it gives CASSQEGGFSGNTIYF.

Turning to this clone: In the same sample, other DNA sequences code for this CDR3. The chain uses TRBV7-9 and TRBJ2-7; no reliable D call. V lost 5 bases, J lost 0 bases, and 5 bases lay in between. CDR3 size: 12 residues. Germline V gene data show CDR1 as SEHNR and CDR2 as FQNEAQ (reference sequence). CDR3 protein: CASSLSSYEQYF. The CDR3 region has the DNA TGTGCCAGCAGCCTCTCCTCCTACGAGCAGTACTTC.

The V call is TRBV4-1, the J call TRBJ2-5; tentative D call: TRBD1 (6 bases). CDR1 is MGHRA, CDR2 YSYEKL, per germline. V dropped 0 bases and J dropped 5 bases, with 13 bases sitting between them. The CDR3 contains 15 residues. The CDR3 DNA follows: TGCGCCAGCAGCCAAGAGGATGGGGGCGGGGAGACCCAGTACTTC. Protein: CASSQEDGGGETQYF.

In its sample, this clone was seen a few times. The chain has TRBV19 and TRBJ2-7, with D possibly TRBD2 on 6 matching bases. CDR3 length: 15 residues. The germline V gene encodes CDR1 LNHDA and CDR2 SQIVND (reference sequence). The V end lost 3 bases, the J end lost 4 bases, and 16 bases lay between the germline ends. For the CDR3, the DNA is TGTGCCAGTAGTATCGGGCGGGGTCCTACTTACGAGCAGTACTTC. Translating gives CASSIGRGPTYEQYF.

This chain links TRBV28 with TRBJ2-3; 10 nucleotides match TRBD1. Trimming took 6 bases from V and 2 from J; bases not matched to a gene: 17. The CDR3 is made up of 19 amino acids. Germline V CDR1 and CDR2: MDHEN, SYDVKM. The DNA of the CDR3 is TGTGCCAGCAGCCCAAGGGGACAGGGGAGAGGATGGATCACAGATACGCAGTATTTT. This encodes CASSPRGQGRGWITDTQYF.

V gene TRBV4-1 combines with J gene TRBJ1-1, with 8 positions matching TRBD1. J lost 3 bases, V lost 3 bases, and 9 bases had no gene match. The CDR3 length is 16 residues. CDR1 and CDR2 from the germline V gene are MGHRA and YSYEKL. The CDR3 loop reads CASSQDVQGAYTEAFF. CDR3 DNA sequence: TGCGCCAGCAGCCAGGACGTTCAGGGGGCTTACACTGAAGCTTTCTTT.

This clone was observed a handful of times. This rearrangement joins TRBV7-9 to TRBJ1-1, with D possibly TRBD1 on 5 matching bases. Per the germline V gene, CDR1 is SEHNR and CDR2 is FQNEAQ (reference sequence). The CDR3 is 15 amino acids. V was pared by 5 bases and J by 8 bases, with 21 bases between. CDR3 bases: TGTGCCAGCAGCACCTCCGGGACTCCCCTGAGGGAAGCTTTCTTT. This translates into CASSTSGTPLREAFF.

The chain links TRBV25-1 to TRBJ2-7; D remains unclear. The CDR3 runs to 14 residues. V was clipped by 2 bases and J by 4 bases, with 12 bases between them. The germline gives CDR1 MGHDK, CDR2 SYGVNS. CDR3 sequence reads: CASSELQDGYEQYF. CDR3 bases: TGTGCCAGCAGTGAACTTCAGGATGGGTACGAGCAGTACTTC.

Only a few counts were recorded for this clone. The genes are TRBV27 and TRBJ2-1; 15 nucleotides match TRBD2. Per germline, CDR1 MNHEY and CDR2 SMNVEV (reference sequence). CDR3 length: 15 amino acids. V dropped 4 bases and J dropped 6; count of bases not matched to a gene: 1. Here the CDR3 reads CASSSGLAGGNEQFF. DNA of the CDR3: TGTGCCAGCAGTTCGGGACTAGCGGGGGGCAATGAGCAGTTCTTC.

In its sample, this clone was seen many times. The rearrangement joins TRBV6-5 to TRBJ1-1, with 8 bases matching TRBD1. Germline V CDR1 and CDR2: MNHEY, SVGAGI. V shed 6 bases, J shed 3 bases, and the junction held 6 bases outside the gene matches. The CDR3 is 14 amino acids. The CDR3 sequence: CASREGQADTEAFF. CDR3 bases: TGTGCCAGCAGAGAGGGACAGGCAGACACTGAAGCTTTCTTT.

This clone has just a few counts. The gene calls are TRBV5-6 and TRBJ2-2; the match to TRBD1 covers 8 bases. This CDR3 is built from 16 residues. Germline V gene data show CDR1 as SGHDT and CDR2 as YYEEEE. V trimming: 6 bases; J trimming: 5 bases; junction bases outside the gene matches: 12. CDR3 region: CASKGLDRGGTGELFF. The CDR3 nucleotides are TGTGCCAGCAAGGGGCTCGACAGGGGCGGAACCGGGGAGCTGTTTTTT.

The chain is built from TRBV25-1 and TRBJ2-7, with D uncertain. Per the germline V gene, CDR1 is MGHDK and CDR2 is SYGVNS. The CDR3 extends over 16 amino acids. The germline V and J ends were trimmed by 2 bases and 3 bases, with 17 bases remaining between them. CDR3 bases: TGTGCCAGCAGTGAAGATACCAGGCCACCCCACTACGAGCAGTACTTC. Translating gives CASSEDTRPPHYEQYF.

This clone was counted a few times. The chain recombines TRBV9 with TRBJ2-3, with TRBD2 matching over 13 bases. This CDR3 has 16 residues. Unmatched junction bases numbered 6, after V lost 2 bases and J lost 6 bases. Germline CDR1 is SGDLS and CDR2 is YYNGEE. The CDR3 DNA is TGTGCCAGCAGCGTCACTAGCGGGGGGGCCTCGGATACGCAGTATTTT. The encoded protein is CASSVTSGGASDTQYF. Full variable domain (outside the CDR3, taken from reference TRBV9 and TRBJ2-3): DSGVTQTPKHLITATGQRVTLRCSPRSGDLSVYWYQQSLDQGLQFLIQYYNGEERAKGNILERFSAQQFPDLHSELNLSSLELGDSALYFCASSVTSGGASDTQYFGPGTRLTVL.